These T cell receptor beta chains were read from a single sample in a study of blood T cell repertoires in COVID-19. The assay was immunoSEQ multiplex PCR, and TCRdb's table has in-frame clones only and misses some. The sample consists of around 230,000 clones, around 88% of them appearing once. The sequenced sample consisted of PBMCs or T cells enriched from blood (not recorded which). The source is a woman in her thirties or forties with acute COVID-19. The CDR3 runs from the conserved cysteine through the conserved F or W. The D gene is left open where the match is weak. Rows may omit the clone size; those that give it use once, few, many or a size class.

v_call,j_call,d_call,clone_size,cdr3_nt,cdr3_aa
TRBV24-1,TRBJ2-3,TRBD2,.,TGTGCCACCAGTGATTGGACTAGCATTGGGGTGCCAGATACGCAGTATTTT,CATSDWTSIGVPDTQYF
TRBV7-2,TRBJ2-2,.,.,TGTGCCAGCAGCTATCTAGGAACGAACACCGGGGAGCTGTTTTTT,CASSYLGTNTGELFF
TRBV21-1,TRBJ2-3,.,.,TGTGCCAGCATCTCTGGACAGGGGTTACCTCGCACAGATACGCAGTATTTT,CASISGQGLPRTDTQYF
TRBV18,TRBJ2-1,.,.,TGTGCCAGCTCACCCCCACCTTTAGAATACAATGAGCAGTTCTTC,CASSPPPLEYNEQFF
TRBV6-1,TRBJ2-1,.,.,TGTGCCAGCAGTGAAGCGGTGTACTCCCGGGTCTTC,CASSEAVYSRVF
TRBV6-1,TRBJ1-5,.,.,TGTGCCAGCAGTGAATCTGGGGGCCCCCAGCATTTT,CASSESGGPQHF
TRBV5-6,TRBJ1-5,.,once,TGTGCCAGCAGCTTGGCAGGGTTTCAGCCCCAGCATTTT,CASSLAGFQPQHF
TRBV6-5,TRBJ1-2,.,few,TGTGCCAGCAGTTACGGAGGGGATTATGGCTACACCTTC,CASSYGGDYGYTF
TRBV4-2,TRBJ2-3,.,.,TGTGCCAGCAGCCAATACACTAGAACAGATACGCAGTATTTT,CASSQYTRTDTQYF
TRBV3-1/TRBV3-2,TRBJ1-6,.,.,TGTGCCAGCAGCCAAGTAGGGGGTTCACCCCTCCACTTT,CASSQVGGSPLHF
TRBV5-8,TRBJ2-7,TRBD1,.,TGTGCCAGCAGGCAGACAGGGGCCTACGAGCAGTACTTC,CASRQTGAYEQYF
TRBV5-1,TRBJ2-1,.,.,TGCGCCAGCAGCTTGGATGGCAGGGCTGTCAATGAGCAGTTCTTC,CASSLDGRAVNEQFF
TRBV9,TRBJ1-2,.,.,TGTGCCAGCAGCGGCCGCGGGGGGTTTAACTATGGCTACACCTTC,CASSGRGGFNYGYTF
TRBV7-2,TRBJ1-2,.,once,TGTGCCAGCAGCTCAATTCAGACATTCTATGGCTACACCTTC,CASSSIQTFYGYTF
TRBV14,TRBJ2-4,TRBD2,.,TGTGCCAGCAGCCAGACTAGCGGGAGGTTTAAAAACATTCAGTACTTC,CASSQTSGRFKNIQYF
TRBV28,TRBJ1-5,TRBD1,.,TGTGCCAGCAGTTTAGGGACAGGGGGCCATCAGCCCCAGCATTTT,CASSLGTGGHQPQHF